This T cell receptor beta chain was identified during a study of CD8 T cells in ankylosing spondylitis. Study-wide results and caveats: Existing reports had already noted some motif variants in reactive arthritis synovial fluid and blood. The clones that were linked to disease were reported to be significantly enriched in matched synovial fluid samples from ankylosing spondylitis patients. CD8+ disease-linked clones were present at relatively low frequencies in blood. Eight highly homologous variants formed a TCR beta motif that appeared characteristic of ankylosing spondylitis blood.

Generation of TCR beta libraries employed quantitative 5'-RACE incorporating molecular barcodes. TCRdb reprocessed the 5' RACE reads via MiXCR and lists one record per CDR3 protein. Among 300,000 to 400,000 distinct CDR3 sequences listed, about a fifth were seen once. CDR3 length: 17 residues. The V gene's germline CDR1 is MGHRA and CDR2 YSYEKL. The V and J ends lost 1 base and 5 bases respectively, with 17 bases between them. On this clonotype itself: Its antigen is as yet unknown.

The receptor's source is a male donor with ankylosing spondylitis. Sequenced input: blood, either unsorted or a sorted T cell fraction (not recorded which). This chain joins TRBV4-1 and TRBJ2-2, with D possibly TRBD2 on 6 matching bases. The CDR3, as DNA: TGCGCCAGCAGCCAAGCCGGTAGCTCTGGAGGGACCGGGGAGCTGTTTTTT. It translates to CASSQAGSSGGTGELFF.